The present T cell receptor (beta chain) was sequenced within a study of graft-versus-host responses after intestinal transplantation. Study as a whole: Uniformly, recipients were administered anti-thymocyte globulin induction with subsequent tacrolimus and steroids for 2 to 3 years.

Regarding this clone: Its antigen remains unidentified.

The protocol was immunoSEQ multiplex PCR, while the TCRdb copy is restricted to in-frame clones and leaves out a portion. The sample records tens of thousands of clones, 80% to 90% being singletons. Trimming removed 10 bases at V and 3 bases at J, with 19 bases between. This CDR3 spans 15 amino acids. Germline loops: CDR1 LNHDA, CDR2 SQIVND (reference sequence). General study results and limits: Marrow from the recipient contained GvH clones, some of which had appeared first in ileum or blood. Graft-versus-host to host-versus-graft clonal ratios in allografts were high in patients with graft-donor T cell macrochimerism.

The material sequenced was PBMCs, taken 26 days after transplant. The receptor's source is a human patient who received an intestinal transplant, so some T cells may come from the graft donor. V usage is TRBV19 and J usage is TRBJ1-5; D is undetermined. CDR3 in amino acids: CATRIGLPSNQPQHF. The DNA for the CDR3 is TGTGCCACTCGTATCGGACTGCCCTCCAATCAGCCCCAGCATTTT.